The 5 T cell receptor beta chains listed next were all sequenced from one sample in a study of T cell responses to AZD1222 COVID-19 vaccine. Repertoires were generated with immunoSEQ multiplex PCR, while TCRdb's copy carries only in-frame clones and drops some. The table lists 130,000 or so clones, about nine tenths of them singletons. Source: peripheral blood, taken on day 0 of AZD1222 vaccination. The receptors come from an adult in good health.

This rearrangement joins TRBV19 to TRBJ2-7, with D maybe TRBD1 (6 bases). The CDR3 spans 15 residues. Trimming took off 6 bases at V and 3 bases at J, with 18 bases between the two ends. Germline V gene sequence: CDR1 LNHDA, CDR2 SQIVND (reference sequence). In DNA, the CDR3 is TGTGCCAGTAGGCTAATGACAGGATCGGGCTACGAGCAGTACTTC. It specifies CASRLMTGSGYEQYF.

The CDR3 sequence is CASSGTGANVLTF. DNA for the CDR3: TGTGCCAGCAGTGGCACTGGGGCCAACGTCCTGACTTTC. The chain has TRBV2 and TRBJ2-6; D is unresolved. The V end was cut by 4 bases, the J end by 2 bases, with 3 bases between. The CDR3 loop spans 13 amino acids. Per the germline V gene, CDR1 is SNHLY and CDR2 is FYNNEI.

V is TRBV10-3 and J is TRBJ2-3, with D perhaps matching TRBD1 or TRBD2 (5 bases each). V was clipped by 6 bases and J by 0 bases, with 22 bases between them. Germline assignment: CDR1 ENHRY and CDR2 SYGVKD. The length of the CDR3 is 18 residues. The CDR3 DNA reads TGTGCCATCAGGGCCGCCGTGGGGGTTAGCTTTAGCACAGATACGCAGTATTTT. It specifies CAIRAAVGVSFSTDTQYF.

V is TRBV27 and J is TRBJ1-4; D may be TRBD1 (6 bases). Germline V lookup: CDR1 MNHEY, CDR2 SMNVEV (reference sequence). V lost 5 bases and J lost 8, with 12 bases in between. CDR3 length: 13 residues. CDR3 nucleotide sequence: TGTGCCAGCAGTCGAACAAGGGGGGAAAAACTGTTTTTT. It specifies CASSRTRGEKLFF.

The chain uses TRBV30 and TRBJ1-6; 7 bases are shared with TRBD1. Trimming cost V 1 base and J 8 bases; bases outside gene matches: 2. Germline V gene lookup returns CDR1 GTSNPN and CDR2 SVGIG (reference sequence). The CDR3 spans 13 residues. For the CDR3, the DNA is TGTGCCTGGAGTGGGGACAGCTATTCACCCCTCCACTTT. Translation: CAWSGDSYSPLHF.